This TCR beta chain was sequenced for a study of blood T cell repertoires in COVID-19. Study-wide background: Acute and convalescent COVID-19 specimens originated in the United States, Italy and Spain. In each case, the material was cDNA or gDNA derived from T cells, B-cell-depleted T cells, or PBMCs.

Original processing notes: Scientists estimated how many nucleated cells there were by amplifying reference gene primers. Clones were read by immunoSEQ multiplex PCR, and TCRdb kept only the in-frame ones, dropping some. Clonal size and the V and J genes are those of that table, whereas D and trimming came from the DNA. The data hold 25,000 to 30,000 clones, with around nine tenths observed a single time. CDR1 ENHRY and CDR2 SYGVKD come from the germline V gene. Trimming pared 2 bases from V and 7 bases from J, leaving 18 bases between. This CDR3 comprises 15 residues. The chain is built from TRBV10-3 and TRBJ2-7; D might be TRBD2 (6 bases). The sample was peripheral blood. The receptor was derived from a human donor in a cohort sampled during active COVID-19. The donor label of this sample is uncertain. The chain's CDR3 is CAISEQTGDLGEQYF. CDR3 DNA: TGTGCCATCAGTGAGCAGACGGGAGATCTGGGTGAGCAGTACTTC.